This T cell receptor beta chain was observed in a study of spatial heterogeneity in lung cancer (dated by TCRdb to about 2019). Notes on the research overall: The donors were fewer than 90 patients from the lung TRACERx cohort who had early-stage, untreated non-small cell lung cancer. In the raw uncorrected reads, each unique combination of TCR and UMI appeared more than ten times on average. More beta-chain than alpha-chain transcripts were consistently detected, likely reflecting higher beta-chain transcript abundance. Follow-up PBMC samples were sequenced whenever available, with the median time to follow-up being around 2 years after resection. At surgery, over 200 tumor regions, roughly 63 matched nontumor lung samples and more than 50 PBMC samples were TCR-sequenced for both alpha and beta chains. The study quantitatively compared TCR alpha and beta repertoires across multiple tumor regions, matched nontumor lung and blood in non-small cell lung cancer. Nonsynonymous mutation counts, determined by whole-exome sequencing of tumor tissue, were related to TCR repertoire features. The paper's findings and limits, for the study overall: Comparisons of baseline and follow-up blood repertoires included only 15 or so patients. Ubiquitous expanded tumor TCRs showed up in blood more often at tumor resection than at routine follow-up. Confirming at a functional level the hypothesis that regional TCRs recognize regional mutations was considered to require additional single-cell paired TCR alpha and beta sequencing.

This clonotype was seen at least ten times. Its antigen specificity is not known. Germline and junction disagree at one end, which may indicate a read error. Receptors were amplified or captured by 5' RACE. Instrument used: NextSeq 500. The TCR library protocol attached a unique molecular identifier to each TCR cDNA molecule to allow correction of PCR and sequencing errors. The study's processing was this. TCR identification, UMI-based error correction and CDR3 extraction were all carried out with Decombinator tools. TCRs above a frequency of 2 per 1,000, corresponding to the top 1% of the tumor frequency distribution, were defined as expanded. Rényi diversity was computed with the R vegan package after subsampling each repertoire 100 times to 5,000 TCRs. CDR3 similarity networks were constructed using string-kernel similarity of amino acid triplets, with links drawn between CDR3s whose pairwise similarity was above 0.82. TCRdb cleaned the public reads at Q25 with fastp, built clones with MiXCR and kept in-frame beta chains. Every CDR3 protein is listed once, alongside the most common genes and DNA of its rows. It is TCRdb's table, rather than the study itself, that gives the V and J calls and clone size. The sample table lists around 120,000 distinct CDR3 sequences, roughly an eighth of them with a count of one. Around 16% of the sample goes to the ten largest clones.

CDR1 and CDR2 were assigned from the germline V gene as MNHEY and SVGAGI. The CDR3 runs 19 residues from the cysteine to the phenylalanine. The entry retains the CDR3 DNA only, 57 bases that are in frame from base 1. The sample's time point label is to be understood as: blood at routine non-recurrence follow-up after resection. Whole RNA extracted from tumor and nontumor lung tissue, or from cryopreserved PBMC samples, was used for TCR sequencing without cell sorting. Patients were selected for TCR sequencing only if sufficient RNA was available from at least two tumor regions. The specimen was PBMCs, collected at follow-up. This chain is built from TRBV6-5 and TRBJ2-6; TRBD2 agrees with 8 junctional bases. This receptor was identified in a male donor with early-stage non-small cell lung cancer. The nucleotide sequence reads as follows: TGTGCCAGCAGTTTAGTGGCGGGGACTAGATTCGGTGGGTCCAACGTCCTGACTTTC. Its product reads: CASSLVAGTRFGGSNVLTF.